What follows are 13 T cell receptor beta chains derived from one specimen sequenced in a study of T cells in Graves' hyperthyroidism and ophthalmopathy. Amplification of TCR beta CDR3 regions was performed using RNA transcripts as template. The study used the HTBI primer set for a first-round RT-PCR of the TCR CDR3. MiXCR, applied by TCRdb to the multiplex PCR reads, yields one record per CDR3 protein. Counted here are some 690,000 distinct CDR3 sequences, 15% to 20% occurring once; the ten biggest clones make up about 14%. The specimen sequenced was blood. These receptor sequences come from a man aged 50 to 60 with Graves' hyperthyroidism.

The sample holds a few counts of this clonotype. Compared with germline, one end of the junction differs, possibly owing to a read error. The genes are TRBV6-5 and TRBJ2-5; D is possibly TRBD2 (6 bases). CDR1 is MNHEY, CDR2 SVGAGI, per germline. The CDR3 contains 14 residues. Here the CDR3 DNA reads TGTACCAGCAGTTACGGCGGGGTAGAGAAGACCCAGTACTTC. Translation gives CTSSYGGVEKTQYF.

This clonotype was counted ten times or more. The rearrangement uses TRBV15 and TRBJ2-7; unclear D gene. CDR1 is LNHNV and CDR2 is YYDKDF in the germline V gene (reference sequence). The CDR3 sequence is 16 residues long. The V and J ends lost 1 base and 0 bases respectively, with 13 bases between them. In DNA, the CDR3 is TGTGCCACCAGCAGAGCGTGGGCGGTGACCTCCTACGAGCAGTACTTC. This translates into CATSRAWAVTSYEQYF.

This clonotype was seen only once. The chain has TRBV29-1 and TRBJ1-2, with TRBD1 identical over 8 bases. J gave up 6 bases and V 6 bases, and 3 bases lay outside the gene matches. From germline, CDR1 is SQVTM and CDR2 ANQGSEA. The length of the CDR3 is 11 residues. CDR3 amino acids: CSVWGQDGYTF. The CDR3 DNA reads as TGCAGCGTGTGGGGACAGGATGGCTACACCTTC.

This clonotype was detected only a few times. The V and J genes are TRBV24-1 and TRBJ1-2; 9 bases line up with TRBD1. The CDR3 covers 14 residues. Trimming at V came to 4 bases and at J to 5 bases, leaving 4 bases not matched to a gene. The germline CDR1 and CDR2 sequences are KGHDR and SFDVKD. CDR3 amino acids: CATSDLDRGYGYTF. The CDR3 DNA follows: TGTGCCACCAGTGACCTGGACAGGGGATATGGCTACACCTTC.

For this clonotype: A much larger clone lies one base from this, so it may be a read error. This chain joins TRBV6-2 or TRBV6-3 and TRBJ1-2, with D possibly matching TRBD1 (5 bases). There are 17 residues in the CDR3. CDR1 and CDR2 (germline): MNHEY, SVGEGT. The ends were cut back, 8 bases at V and 4 bases at J, with 26 bases in the middle. CDR3 sequence (DNA): TGTGCCAGCGTCCCGAGAGCAGGGATCAAGGAGGGCTATGGCTACACCTTC. This encodes CASVPRAGIKEGYGYTF.

This chain links TRBV5-6 with TRBJ1-1; TRBD1 might be the D (6 bases). Per the germline V gene, CDR1 is SGHDT and CDR2 is YYEEEE. V dropped 3 bases and J dropped 6 bases, with 15 bases sitting between them. This CDR3 is 14 amino acids long. The CDR3 coding sequence is TGTGCCAGCAGCTCACAGGGTTTTCGAGCTGAAGCTTTCTTT. Translation gives CASSSQGFRAEAFF.

The table lists this clonotype with many counts. The chain combines TRBV11-2 with TRBJ2-7, with 7 positions matching TRBD1. CDR3 length: 14 residues. V lost 2 bases to trimming and J lost 2 bases; unmatched junction nucleotides: 3. Germline CDR1 reads SGHAT; CDR2 reads FQNNGV. The CDR3 protein is CASSLRDRPYEQYF. CDR3 DNA sequence: TGTGCCAGCAGCTTACGGGACAGACCCTACGAGCAGTACTTC. The full variable domain, its missing parts supplied by reference TRBV11-2 and TRBJ2-7, is EAGVAQSPRYKIIEKRQSVAFWCNPISGHATLYWYQQILGQGPKLLIQFQNNGVVDDSQLPKDRFSAERLKGVDSTLKIQPAKLEDSAVYLCASSLRDRPYEQYFGPGTRLTVT.

This clonotype showed up many times. This chain joins TRBV28 and TRBJ2-7, with D perhaps TRBD1 (5 bases). The CDR3 is 16 amino acids. Germline V lookup: CDR1 MDHEN, CDR2 SYDVKM. Trimming left V 4 bases short and J 0 bases short, with 16 bases between. The chain's CDR3 is CASSSPLRQSSYEQYF. CDR3 in DNA: TGTGCCAGCAGTTCCCCCTTAAGACAGAGCTCCTACGAGCAGTACTTC.

J is TRBJ2-1 and V is TRBV9; D gene uncertain. CDR3 length: 14 residues. Germline V gene sequence: CDR1 SGDLS, CDR2 YYNGEE. Trimming took off 1 base at V and 8 bases at J, with 13 bases between the two ends. The CDR3 DNA reads TGTGCCAGCAGCGTAAAAGGTGGAAGCGATGAGCAGTTCTTC. Encoded protein: CASSVKGGSDEQFF. The full variable domain, with the rest looked up from reference TRBV9 and TRBJ2-1, is DSGVTQTPKHLITATGQRVTLRCSPRSGDLSVYWYQQSLDQGLQFLIQYYNGEERAKGNILERFSAQQFPDLHSELNLSSLELGDSALYFCASSVKGGSDEQFFGPGTRLTVL.

This clonotype was counted many times. The gene calls are TRBV20-1 and TRBJ2-5; D perhaps matches TRBD1 (5 bases). This CDR3 is built from 17 residues. V gave up 0 bases and J gave up 5 bases, with 22 bases separating them. From germline, CDR1 is DFQATT and CDR2 SNEGSKA (reference sequence). The CDR3 DNA reads as TGCAGTGCTAGAGATCGCTCCGACAGCAAAAGATGGGAGACCCAGTACTTC. This sequence encodes CSARDRSDSKRWETQYF.

As to this clonotype: A junction end diverges from the germline sequence, so it may reflect a read error. The gene calls are TRBV6-2 or TRBV6-3 and TRBJ1-6; D unresolved. CDR1 and CDR2 from the germline V gene are MNHEY and SVGEGT. The CDR3 has 13 amino acids. In DNA, the CDR3 is TGTGCCAGCAGACATATCACGGAGTCACCCCTCCGCTTT. It translates to CASRHITESPLRF.

A note on this clonotype: This may stem from a read error, because a much larger clone lies one nucleotide away. J is TRBJ2-1 and V is TRBV2, with TRBD2 identical over 8 bases. This CDR3 region has 13 residues. CDR1 and CDR2 from the germline V gene are SNHLY and FYNNEI. The DNA of the CDR3 is TGTGCCAGCACCAGGACTAGCTCTGACGAGCGGTTCTTC. It codes for CASTRTSSDERFF.

V gene TRBV27 combines with J gene TRBJ2-3; the D gene is possibly TRBD2 (5 bases). V was cut by 6 bases and J by 2 bases, with 12 bases left in between. Germline V gene data show CDR1 as MNHEY and CDR2 as SMNVEV (reference sequence). The CDR3 length is 14 residues. The CDR3 sequence is CASSPDRDTDTQYF. The CDR3 DNA follows: TGTGCCAGCAGCCCCGACCGGGACACAGATACGCAGTATTTT.